The source of this T cell receptor (beta chain) is a study of beta chain features in type 1 diabetes. Overall study findings and caveats: There was a moderate but significant shortening of TCRB CDR3s in all four CD4+ subsets of Type 1 diabetes patients. Cells expressing TCR highly could be over-represented by cDNA sequencing. Type 1 diabetes patients had fewer VDJ junction insertions and more deletions.

From germline, CDR1 is SQVTM and CDR2 ANQGSEA. V shed 4 bases and J shed 8 bases, with 18 bases lying between them. CDR3 length equals 14 residues. This clone was counted between two and nine times. Its antigen is undetermined. The study reverse transcribed the entire isolated RNA, so it sequenced expressed TCRB transcripts. Sequenced by immunoSEQ multiplex PCR; TCRdb stores in-frame clones only, minus some. Among around 250,000 clones listed, more than 11% were seen once. Sequenced sample: naive CD4+ T cells from blood. This chain uses TRBV29-1 with TRBJ1-3; D remains unclear. The clonotype comes from a man aged 25-40 years with type 1 diabetes. The CDR3 DNA reads as TGCAGCGTTGTCCTACCGCCCGGCGGGGACACCATATATTTT. Translation: CSVVLPPGGDTIYF.